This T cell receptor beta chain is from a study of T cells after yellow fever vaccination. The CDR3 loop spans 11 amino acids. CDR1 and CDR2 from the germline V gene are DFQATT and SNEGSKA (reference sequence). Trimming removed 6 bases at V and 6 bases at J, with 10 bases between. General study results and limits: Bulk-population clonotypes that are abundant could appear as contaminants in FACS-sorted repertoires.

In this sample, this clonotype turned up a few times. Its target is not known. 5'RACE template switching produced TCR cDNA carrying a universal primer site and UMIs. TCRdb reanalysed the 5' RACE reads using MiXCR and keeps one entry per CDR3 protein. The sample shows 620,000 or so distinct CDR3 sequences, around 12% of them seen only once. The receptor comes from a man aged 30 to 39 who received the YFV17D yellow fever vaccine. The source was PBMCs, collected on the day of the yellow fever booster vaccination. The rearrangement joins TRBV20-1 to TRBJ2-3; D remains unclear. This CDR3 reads CSAMTVDTQYF. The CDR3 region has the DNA TGCAGTGCAATGACCGTTGATACGCAGTATTTT.